This is a list of T cell receptor beta chains from one sample in a study of blood T cell repertoires in COVID-19. This table comes from immunoSEQ multiplex PCR, and its TCRdb copy is limited to in-frame clones, with some not included. The sample includes approximately 88,000 clones, over 60% of them seen just once. Sequencing was performed on peripheral blood. Receptors were obtained from a human donor in a cohort sampled during active COVID-19. Each CDR3 is given with its conserved first and last residue. D genes are given only for firm matches. Rows may omit the clone size; those that give it use once, few, many or a size class.

TRBV9	TRBD2	-	TRBJ2-2	17	TGTGCCAGCAGCGTTTACGAACTAGCGGTAGTGACCGGGGAGCTGTTTTTT	CASSVYELAVVTGELFF
TRBV6-5	-	-	TRBJ1-4	15	TGTGCCAGCAGCGGACAGCCCGCAACTAATGAAAAACTGTTTTTT	CASSGQPATNEKLFF
TRBV4-2	-	-	TRBJ2-1	12	TGTGCCAGCAGCGTGCTAGCTCGGGAGCAGTTCTTC	CASSVLAREQFF
TRBV7-9	-	-	TRBJ1-1	14	TGTGCCAGCACCTATACAGGACTGAACACTGAAGCTTTCTTT	CASTYTGLNTEAFF
TRBV7-8	TRBD2	-	TRBJ2-5	16	TGTGCCAGCAGCTACGTAGCGGGGGAAGCGGTCGAGACCCAGTACTTC	CASSYVAGEAVETQYF
TRBV15	-	-	TRBJ1-1	14	TGTGCCACCAGCAGAGATCGTCAGGGGACTGAAGCTTTCTTT	CATSRDRQGTEAFF
TRBV7-2	TRBD2	-	TRBJ2-1	16	TGTGCCAGCAGCTCCGAGGTGGCGGGAGGGGTCAATGAGCAGTTCTTC	CASSSEVAGGVNEQFF
TRBV9	TRBD1	-	TRBJ2-7	15	TGTGCCAGCAGCCCAGACCCGACAGGGGTCCACGAGCAGTACTTC	CASSPDPTGVHEQYF
TRBV7-2	-	-	TRBJ2-3	14	TGTGCCAGCAGCTTAGCAGGCTCAGCCGGAGAGCAGTATTTT	CASSLAGSAGEQYF
TRBV18	TRBD2	once	TRBJ2-5	14	TGTGCCAGCTCGACCGGGAGGGCCCCAGAGACCCAGTACTTC	CASSTGRAPETQYF
TRBV7-3	-	-	TRBJ2-3	10	TGTGCCAGCGGGGCCAAGACGCAGTATTTT	CASGAKTQYF
TRBV28	-	-	TRBJ1-5	16	TGTGCCAGCAGTTGGGCAGGGAGGGGTAGCAATCAGCCCCAGCATTTT	CASSWAGRGSNQPQHF
TRBV7-6	-	-	TRBJ2-7	13	TGTGCCAGCAGCTTGTCCAGGGGCGACGAGCAGTACTTC	CASSLSRGDEQYF
TRBV7-9	-	-	TRBJ1-2	12	TGTGCCAGCAGCAACAATCTCTATGGCTACACCTTC	CASSNNLYGYTF
TRBV27	TRBD1	-	TRBJ1-5	13	TGTGCCAGCAGTCTAGACAGGGATCAGCCCCAGCATTTT	CASSLDRDQPQHF
TRBV4-3	TRBD2	few	TRBJ2-5	16	TGCGCCAGCAGCCAAGATCGGCTAGCGGGAGGGGAGACCCAGTACTTC	CASSQDRLAGGETQYF
TRBV28	TRBD1	-	TRBJ2-3	16	TGTGCCAGCGGCCCCTACGGGACAGGGAGGACAGATACGCAGTATTTT	CASGPYGTGRTDTQYF
TRBV19	TRBD1	-	TRBJ2-5	13	TGTGCCAGTAGCCCGACAGGGTCGGGGACCCAGTACTTC	CASSPTGSGTQYF
TRBV24-1	TRBD1	few	TRBJ1-5	15	TGTGCCACCAGTGAGGCCGGGACAGGCAATCAGCCCCAGCATTTT	CATSEAGTGNQPQHF
TRBV12-5	TRBD2	-	TRBJ2-1	15	TGTGCTAGTGGCGATAGCGGGAGGAATTACAATGAGCAGTTCTTC	CASGDSGRNYNEQFF
TRBV5-1	TRBD1	-	TRBJ2-3	15	TGCGCCAGCAGTACTCGACAGGGTAGCACAGATACGCAGTATTTT	CASSTRQGSTDTQYF
TRBV7-2	TRBD1	-	TRBJ1-5	15	TGTGCCAGCAGCTCCCAGGACAGGGATCACCAGCCCCAGCATTTT	CASSSQDRDHQPQHF
TRBV25-1	TRBD1	once	TRBJ2-7	15	TGTGCCAGCAGTGTCCCCAGACAGGGTGAATACGAGCAGTACTTC	CASSVPRQGEYEQYF
TRBV7-9	TRBD1	once	TRBJ1-5	15	TGTGCCAGCAGCCCACACAGGGGGGGCAATCAGCCCCAGCATTTT	CASSPHRGGNQPQHF
TRBV19	TRBD2	-	TRBJ2-7	15	TGTGCCAGTAGTATCGGTAGCGGGAGGGTTTACGAGCAGTACTTC	CASSIGSGRVYEQYF
TRBV7-8	-	once	TRBJ2-3	17	TGTGCCAGCAGCTTAAGTGTAGCGGTCAGGGCCACAGATACGCAGTATTTT	CASSLSVAVRATDTQYF
TRBV6-5	-	once	TRBJ1-3	14	TGTGCCAGCAGTTATCAGGGGTCCGGAAACACCATATATTTT	CASSYQGSGNTIYF
TRBV6-5	-	-	TRBJ1-2	14	TGTGCCAGCAGTTACAGGACAGCGTTCGATGGCTACACCTTC	CASSYRTAFDGYTF
TRBV7-9	TRBD2	-	TRBJ2-1	15	TGTGCCAGCAGCTTCGGGACTAGCGGGTCCAATGAGCAGTTCTTC	CASSFGTSGSNEQFF
TRBV11-2	TRBD2	-	TRBJ2-7	15	TGTGCCAGCAGCTCACTAGCGGGAGATAGATACGAGCAGTACTTC	CASSSLAGDRYEQYF
TRBV4-1	-	-	TRBJ2-1	15	TGCGCCAGCAGCCAAGTGTCGGGAGCGGTGTATGAGCAGTTCTTC	CASSQVSGAVYEQFF
TRBV5-1	-	-	TRBJ1-6	14	TGCGCCAGCAGCTTTACAGGGACTAATTCACCCCTCCACTTT	CASSFTGTNSPLHF
TRBV7-8	-	-	TRBJ2-7	13	TGTGCCAGCAGCTTAGGTTCGGACTCCGAGCAGTACTTC	CASSLGSDSEQYF
TRBV5-1	-	-	TRBJ1-4	15	TGCGCCAGCAGCTTGGCGACAGGAACTAATGAAAAACTGTTTTTT	CASSLATGTNEKLFF